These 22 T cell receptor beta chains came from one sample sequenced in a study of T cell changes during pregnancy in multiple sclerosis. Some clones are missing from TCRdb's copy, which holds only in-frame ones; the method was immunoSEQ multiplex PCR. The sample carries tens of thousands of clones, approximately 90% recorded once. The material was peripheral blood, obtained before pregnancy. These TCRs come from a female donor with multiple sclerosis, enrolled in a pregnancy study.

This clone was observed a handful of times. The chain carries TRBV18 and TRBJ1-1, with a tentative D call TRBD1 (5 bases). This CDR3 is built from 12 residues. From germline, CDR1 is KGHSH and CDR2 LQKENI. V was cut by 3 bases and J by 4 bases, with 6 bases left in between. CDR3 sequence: CASSPTATEAFF. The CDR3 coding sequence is TGTGCCAGCTCACCGACAGCCACTGAAGCTTTCTTT.

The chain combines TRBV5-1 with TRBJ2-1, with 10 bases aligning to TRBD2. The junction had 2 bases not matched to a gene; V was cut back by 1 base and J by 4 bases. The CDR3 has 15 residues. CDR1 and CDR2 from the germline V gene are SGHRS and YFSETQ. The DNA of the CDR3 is TGCGCCAGCAGCTTGACTAGCGGGGCATACAATGAGCAGTTCTTC. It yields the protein CASSLTSGAYNEQFF. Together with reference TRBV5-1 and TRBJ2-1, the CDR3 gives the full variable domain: KAGVTQTPRYLIKTRGQQVTLSCSPISGHRSVSWYQQTPGQGLQFLFEYFSETQRNKGNFPGRFSGRQFSNSRSEMNVSTLELGDSALYLCASSLTSGAYNEQFFGPGTRLTVL.

This chain's CDR3 is CASSPEPGLRETQYF. CDR3 nucleotides: TGTGCCAGCTCACCAGAGCCGGGACTCCGGGAGACCCAGTACTTC. The J gene is TRBJ2-5, the V gene TRBV18; weak D call: TRBD2 (6 bases). The CDR3 extends over 15 amino acids. Germline lookup yields CDR1 KGHSH and CDR2 LQKENI. Trimming removed 2 bases at V and 5 bases at J, with 15 bases between.

CDR3 residues: CASSLGWDRSSYGYTF. CDR3 in DNA: TGCGCCAGCAGCCTAGGCTGGGACAGATCATCCTATGGCTACACCTTC. The chain employs TRBV5-1 and TRBJ1-2; 7 bases are a match to TRBD1. CDR1 and CDR2 from the germline V gene are SGHRS and YFSETQ. The CDR3 loop spans 16 amino acids. Trimming took 4 bases from V and 4 from J; bases not matched to a gene: 13.

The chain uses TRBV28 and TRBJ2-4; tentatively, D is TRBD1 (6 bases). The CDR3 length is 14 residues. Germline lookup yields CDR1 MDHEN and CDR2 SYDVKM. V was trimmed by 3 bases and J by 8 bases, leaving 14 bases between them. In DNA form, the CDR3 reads TGTGCCAGCAGTTTTGGTCTCCAGGGGCACATTCAGTACTTC. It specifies CASSFGLQGHIQYF.

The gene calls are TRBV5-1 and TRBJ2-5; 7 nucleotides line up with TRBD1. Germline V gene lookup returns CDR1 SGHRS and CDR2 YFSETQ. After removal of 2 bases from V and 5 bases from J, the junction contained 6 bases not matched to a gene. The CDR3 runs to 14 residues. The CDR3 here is CASSFVTGPETQYF. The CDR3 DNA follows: TGCGCCAGCAGCTTCGTGACAGGGCCGGAGACCCAGTACTTC.

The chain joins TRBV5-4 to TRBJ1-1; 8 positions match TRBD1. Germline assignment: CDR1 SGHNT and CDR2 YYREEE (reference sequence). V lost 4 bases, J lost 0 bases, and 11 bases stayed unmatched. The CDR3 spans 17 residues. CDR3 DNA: TGTGCCAGCAGCGGCGGACAGGGCGCATTCGTGAACACTGAAGCTTTCTTT. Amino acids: CASSGGQGAFVNTEAFF.

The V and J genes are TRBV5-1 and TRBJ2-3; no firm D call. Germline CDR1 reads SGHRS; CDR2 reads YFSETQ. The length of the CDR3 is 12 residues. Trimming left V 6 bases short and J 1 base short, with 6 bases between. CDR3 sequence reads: CASKHRTDTQYF. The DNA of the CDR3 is TGCGCCAGCAAACATCGCACAGATACGCAGTATTTT.

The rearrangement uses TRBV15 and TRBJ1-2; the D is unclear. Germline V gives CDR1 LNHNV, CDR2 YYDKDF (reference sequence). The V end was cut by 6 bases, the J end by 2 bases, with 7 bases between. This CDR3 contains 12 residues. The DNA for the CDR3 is TGTGCCACCAGTGGGCAAAACTATGGCTACACCTTC. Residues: CATSGQNYGYTF.

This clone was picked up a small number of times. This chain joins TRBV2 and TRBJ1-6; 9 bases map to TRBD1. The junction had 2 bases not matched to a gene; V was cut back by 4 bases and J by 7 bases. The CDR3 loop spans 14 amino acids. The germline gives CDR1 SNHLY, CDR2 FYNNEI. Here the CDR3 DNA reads TGTGCCAGCAGTGGGGGACAGGGCAATTCACCCCTCCACTTT. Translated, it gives CASSGGQGNSPLHF.

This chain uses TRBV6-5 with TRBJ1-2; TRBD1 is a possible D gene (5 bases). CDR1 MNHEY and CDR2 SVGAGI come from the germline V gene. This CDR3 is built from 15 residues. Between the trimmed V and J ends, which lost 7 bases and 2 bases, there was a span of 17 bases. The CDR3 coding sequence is TGTGCCAGCACCCCGGGTGGGGGGGTGAACTATGGCTACACCTTC. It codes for CASTPGGGVNYGYTF.

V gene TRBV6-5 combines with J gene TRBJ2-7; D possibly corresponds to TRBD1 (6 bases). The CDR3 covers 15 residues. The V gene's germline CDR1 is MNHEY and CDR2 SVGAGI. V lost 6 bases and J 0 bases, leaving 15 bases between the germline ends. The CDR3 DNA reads TGTGCCAGCAGAAGGGGGACGGCGAGCTCCTACGAGCAGTACTTC. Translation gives CASRRGTASSYEQYF.

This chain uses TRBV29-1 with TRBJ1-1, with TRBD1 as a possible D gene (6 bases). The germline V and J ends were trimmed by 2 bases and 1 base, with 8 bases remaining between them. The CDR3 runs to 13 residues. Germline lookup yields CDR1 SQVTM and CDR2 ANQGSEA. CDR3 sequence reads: CSVERGQNTEAFF. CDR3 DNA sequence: TGCAGCGTTGAAAGGGGACAGAACACTGAAGCTTTCTTT. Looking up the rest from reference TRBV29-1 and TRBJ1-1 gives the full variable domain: SAVISQKPSRDICQRGTSLTIQCQVDSQVTMMFWYRQQPGQSLTLIATANQGSEATYESGFVIDKFPISRPNLTFSTLTVSNMSPEDSSIYLCSVERGQNTEAFFGQGTRLTVV.

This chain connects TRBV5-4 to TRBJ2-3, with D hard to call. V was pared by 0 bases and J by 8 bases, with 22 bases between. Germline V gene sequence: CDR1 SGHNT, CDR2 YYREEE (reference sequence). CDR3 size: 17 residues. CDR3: CASSLAHAGPRGGTQYF. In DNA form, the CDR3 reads TGTGCCAGCAGCTTGGCTCATGCTGGTCCCCGAGGTGGTACGCAGTATTTT.

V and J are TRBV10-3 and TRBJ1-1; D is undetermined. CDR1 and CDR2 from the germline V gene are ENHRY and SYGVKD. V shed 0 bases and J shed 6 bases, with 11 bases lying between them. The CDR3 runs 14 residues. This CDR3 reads CAISESKGDSEAFF. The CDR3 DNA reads TGTGCCATCAGTGAGTCTAAGGGAGATTCTGAAGCTTTCTTT.

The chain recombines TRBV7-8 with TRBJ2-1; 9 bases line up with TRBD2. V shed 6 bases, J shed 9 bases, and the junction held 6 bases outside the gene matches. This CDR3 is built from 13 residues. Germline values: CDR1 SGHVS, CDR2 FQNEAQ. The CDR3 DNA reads TGTGCCAGCAGGGCAGCGGGGGGTATTGAGCAGTTCTTC. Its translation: CASRAAGGIEQFF.

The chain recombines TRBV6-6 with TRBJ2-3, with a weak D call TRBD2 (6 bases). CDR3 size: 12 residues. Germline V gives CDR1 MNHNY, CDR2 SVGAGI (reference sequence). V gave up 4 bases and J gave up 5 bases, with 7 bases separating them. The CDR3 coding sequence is TGTGCCAGCAGTTTCGGGAGAGATACGCAGTATTTT. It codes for CASSFGRDTQYF.

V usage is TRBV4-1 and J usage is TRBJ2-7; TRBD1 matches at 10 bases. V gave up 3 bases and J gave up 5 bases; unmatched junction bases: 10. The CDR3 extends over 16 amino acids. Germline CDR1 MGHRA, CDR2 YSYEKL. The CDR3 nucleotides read TGCGCCAGCAGCCAGGCGGAGACAGGGGGCCGGAACGAGCAGTACTTC. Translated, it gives CASSQAETGGRNEQYF.

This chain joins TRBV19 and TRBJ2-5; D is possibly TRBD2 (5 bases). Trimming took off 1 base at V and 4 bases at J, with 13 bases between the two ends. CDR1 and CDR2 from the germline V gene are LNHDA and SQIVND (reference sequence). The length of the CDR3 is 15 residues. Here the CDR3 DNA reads TGTGCCAGTAGTATAGGGGGTCGGAGGTCAGAGACCCAGTACTTC. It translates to CASSIGGRRSETQYF. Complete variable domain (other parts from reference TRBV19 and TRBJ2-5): DGGITQSPKYLFRKEGQNVTLSCEQNLNHDAMYWYRQDPGQGLRLIYYSQIVNDFQKGDIAEGYSVSREKKESFPLTVTSAQKNPTAFYLCASSIGGRRSETQYFGPGTRLLVL.

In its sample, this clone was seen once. Here the CDR3 DNA reads TGTGCCAGCAGCTTAGCGCCATGGGAGGGGGAGAACACTGAAGCTTTCTTT. Translated, it gives CASSLAPWEGENTEAFF. The gene calls are TRBV7-8 and TRBJ1-1; a weak D match, TRBD1 (6 bases). Germline assignment: CDR1 SGHVS and CDR2 FQNEAQ. The CDR3 consists of 17 residues. Trimming removed 0 bases from V and 1 base from J, with 15 bases in between.

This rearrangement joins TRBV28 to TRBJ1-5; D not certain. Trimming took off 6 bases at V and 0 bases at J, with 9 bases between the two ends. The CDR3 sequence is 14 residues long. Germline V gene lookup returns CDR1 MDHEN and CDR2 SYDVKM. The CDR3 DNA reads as TGTGCCAGCAGCGGACTTTATAGCAATCAGCCCCAGCATTTT. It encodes CASSGLYSNQPQHF.

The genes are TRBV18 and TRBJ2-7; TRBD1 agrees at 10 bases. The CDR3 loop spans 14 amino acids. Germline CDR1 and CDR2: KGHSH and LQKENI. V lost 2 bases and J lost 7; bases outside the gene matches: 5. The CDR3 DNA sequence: TGTGCCAGCTCACCAGAGACAGGGGGCGTTGAGCAGTACTTC. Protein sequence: CASSPETGGVEQYF.